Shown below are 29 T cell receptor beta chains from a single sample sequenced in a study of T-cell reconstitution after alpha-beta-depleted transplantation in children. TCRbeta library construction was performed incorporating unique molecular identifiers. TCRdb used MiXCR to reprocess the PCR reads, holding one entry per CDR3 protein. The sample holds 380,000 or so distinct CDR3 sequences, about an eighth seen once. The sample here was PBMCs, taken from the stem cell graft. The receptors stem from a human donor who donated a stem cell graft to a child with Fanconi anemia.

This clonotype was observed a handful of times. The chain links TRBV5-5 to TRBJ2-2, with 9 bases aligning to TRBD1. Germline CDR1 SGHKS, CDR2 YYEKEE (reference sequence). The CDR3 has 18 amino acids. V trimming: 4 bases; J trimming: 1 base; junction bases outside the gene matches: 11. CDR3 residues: CASSTGQGQPMNTGELFF. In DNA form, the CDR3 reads TGTGCCAGCAGCACGGGACAGGGCCAACCAATGAACACCGGGGAGCTGTTTTTT.

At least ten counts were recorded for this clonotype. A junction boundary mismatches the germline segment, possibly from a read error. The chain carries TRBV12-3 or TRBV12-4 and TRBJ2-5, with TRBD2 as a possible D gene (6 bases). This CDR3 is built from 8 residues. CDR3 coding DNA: TGTGCCAGTGGGGACTCGCAGTTC. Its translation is CASGDSQF.

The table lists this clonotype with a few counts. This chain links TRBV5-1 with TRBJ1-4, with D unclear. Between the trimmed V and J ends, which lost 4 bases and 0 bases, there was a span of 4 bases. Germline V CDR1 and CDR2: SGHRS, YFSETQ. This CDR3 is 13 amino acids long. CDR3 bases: TGCGCCAGCAGCCCTACAACTAATGAAAAACTGTTTTTT. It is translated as CASSPTTNEKLFF.

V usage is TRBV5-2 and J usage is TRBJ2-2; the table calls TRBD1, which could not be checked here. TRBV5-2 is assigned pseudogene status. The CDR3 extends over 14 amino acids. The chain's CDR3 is CARGWGHNSGELFF. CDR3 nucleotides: TGTGCCAGGGGCTGGGGGCACAACTCCGGGGAGCTGTTTTTT.

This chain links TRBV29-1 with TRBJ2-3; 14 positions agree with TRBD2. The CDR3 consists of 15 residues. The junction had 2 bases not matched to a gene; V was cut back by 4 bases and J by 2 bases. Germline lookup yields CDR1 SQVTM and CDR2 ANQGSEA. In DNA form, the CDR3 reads TGCAGCGTTGCGACTAGCGGGGGGGCCACAGATACGCAGTATTTT. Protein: CSVATSGGATDTQYF.

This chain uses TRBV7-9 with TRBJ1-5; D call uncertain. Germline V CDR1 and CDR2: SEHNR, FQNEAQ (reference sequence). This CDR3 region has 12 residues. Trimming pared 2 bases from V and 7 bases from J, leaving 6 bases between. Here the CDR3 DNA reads TGTGCCAGCAGCTTAATGGCCCAGCCCCAGCATTTT. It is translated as CASSLMAQPQHF.

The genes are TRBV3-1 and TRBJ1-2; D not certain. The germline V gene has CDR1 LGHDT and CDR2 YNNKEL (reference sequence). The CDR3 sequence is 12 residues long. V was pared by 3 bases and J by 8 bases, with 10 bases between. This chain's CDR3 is CASSQRAGGYTF. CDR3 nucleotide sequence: TGTGCCAGCAGCCAGAGGGCCGGCGGCTACACCTTC. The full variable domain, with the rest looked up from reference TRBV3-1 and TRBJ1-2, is DTAVSQTPKYLVTQMGNDKSIKCEQNLGHDTMYWYKQDSKKFLKIMFSYNNKELIINETVPNRFSPKSPDKAHLNLHINSLELGDSAVYFCASSQRAGGYTFGSGTRLTVV.

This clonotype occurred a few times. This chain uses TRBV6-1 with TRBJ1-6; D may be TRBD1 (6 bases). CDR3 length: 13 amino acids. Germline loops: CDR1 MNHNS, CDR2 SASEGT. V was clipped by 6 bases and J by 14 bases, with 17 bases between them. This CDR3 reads CASSGTWDGTLHF. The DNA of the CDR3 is TGTGCCAGCAGCGGGACATGGGATGGGACCCTCCACTTT.

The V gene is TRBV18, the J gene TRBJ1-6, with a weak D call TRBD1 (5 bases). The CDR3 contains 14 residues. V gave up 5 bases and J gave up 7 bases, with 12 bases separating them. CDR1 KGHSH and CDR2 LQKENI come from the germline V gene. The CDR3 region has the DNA TGTGCCAGCTCATCACTGACAGAGAATTCACCCCTCCACTTT. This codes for CASSSLTENSPLHF.

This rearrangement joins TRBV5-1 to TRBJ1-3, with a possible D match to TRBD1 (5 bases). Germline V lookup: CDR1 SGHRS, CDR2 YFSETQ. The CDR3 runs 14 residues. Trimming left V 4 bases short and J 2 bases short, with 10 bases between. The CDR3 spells CASSGEGTGNTIYF. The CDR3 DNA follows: TGCGCCAGCAGCGGGGAGGGGACTGGAAACACCATATATTTT. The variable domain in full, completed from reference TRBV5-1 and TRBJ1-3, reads KAGVTQTPRYLIKTRGQQVTLSCSPISGHRSVSWYQQTPGQGLQFLFEYFSETQRNKGNFPGRFSGRQFSNSRSEMNVSTLELGDSALYLCASSGEGTGNTIYFGEGSWLTVV.

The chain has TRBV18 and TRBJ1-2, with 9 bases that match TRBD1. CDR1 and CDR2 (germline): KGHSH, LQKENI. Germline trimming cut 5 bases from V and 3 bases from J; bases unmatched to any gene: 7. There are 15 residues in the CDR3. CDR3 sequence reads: CASSSTGGADYGYTF. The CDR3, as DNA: TGTGCCAGCTCATCTACAGGGGGCGCGGACTATGGCTACACCTTC.

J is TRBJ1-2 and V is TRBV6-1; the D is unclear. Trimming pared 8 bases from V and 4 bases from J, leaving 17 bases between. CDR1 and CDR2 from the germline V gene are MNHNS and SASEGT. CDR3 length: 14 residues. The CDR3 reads CASEIPPPGYGYTF. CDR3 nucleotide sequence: TGTGCCAGCGAAATCCCCCCCCCGGGCTATGGCTACACCTTC.

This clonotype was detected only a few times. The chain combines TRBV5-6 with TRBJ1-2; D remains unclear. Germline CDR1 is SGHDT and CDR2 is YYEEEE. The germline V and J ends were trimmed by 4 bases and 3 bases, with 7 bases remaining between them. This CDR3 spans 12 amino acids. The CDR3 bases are TGTGCCAGCAGCGACGAGGACTATGGCTACACCTTC. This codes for CASSDEDYGYTF.

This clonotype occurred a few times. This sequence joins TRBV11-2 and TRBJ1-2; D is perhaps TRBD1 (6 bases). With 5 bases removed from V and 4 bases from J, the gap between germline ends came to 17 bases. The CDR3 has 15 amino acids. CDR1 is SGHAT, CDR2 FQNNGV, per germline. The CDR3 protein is CASSRRGGLSYGYTF. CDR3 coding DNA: TGTGCCAGCAGCCGACGGGGGGGGCTGTCCTATGGCTACACCTTC.

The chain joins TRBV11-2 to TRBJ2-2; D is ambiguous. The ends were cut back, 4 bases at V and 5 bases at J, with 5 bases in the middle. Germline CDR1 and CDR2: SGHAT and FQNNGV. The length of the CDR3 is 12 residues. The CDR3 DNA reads TGTGCCAGCAGCTCCTTGACCGGGGAGCTGTTTTTT. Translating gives CASSSLTGELFF.

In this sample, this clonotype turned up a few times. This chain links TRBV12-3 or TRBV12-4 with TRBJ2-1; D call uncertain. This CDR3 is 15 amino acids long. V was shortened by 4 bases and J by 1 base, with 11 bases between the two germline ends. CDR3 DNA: TGTGCCAGCAGTTCCCCCCTTGGGTCCTACAATGAGCAGTTCTTC. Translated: CASSSPLGSYNEQFF.

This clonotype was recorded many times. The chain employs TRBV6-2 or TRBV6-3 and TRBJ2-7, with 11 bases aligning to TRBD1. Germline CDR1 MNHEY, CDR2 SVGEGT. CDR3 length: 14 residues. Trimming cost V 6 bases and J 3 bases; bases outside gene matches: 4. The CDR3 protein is CASRKGTGGYEQYV. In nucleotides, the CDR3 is TGTGCCAGCAGAAAAGGGACAGGGGGCTACGAGCAGTACGTC.

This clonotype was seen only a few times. CDR3 region: CASGPNGGGYTF. The CDR3 nucleotides read TGTGCCAGCGGTCCTAATGGAGGGGGCTACACCTTC. The rearrangement uses TRBV6-5 and TRBJ1-2; no definite D call. The CDR3 totals 12 residues. Per the germline V gene, CDR1 is MNHEY and CDR2 is SVGAGI. The ends were cut back, 8 bases at V and 8 bases at J, with 15 bases in the middle.

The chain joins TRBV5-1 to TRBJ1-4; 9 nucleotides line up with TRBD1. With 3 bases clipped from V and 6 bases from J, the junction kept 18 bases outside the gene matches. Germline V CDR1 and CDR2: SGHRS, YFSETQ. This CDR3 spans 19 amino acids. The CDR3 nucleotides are TGCGCCAGCAGCTCCTCCCCCACTCCATGGACAGGGGTAGATGAAAAACTGTTTTTT. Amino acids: CASSSSPTPWTGVDEKLFF.

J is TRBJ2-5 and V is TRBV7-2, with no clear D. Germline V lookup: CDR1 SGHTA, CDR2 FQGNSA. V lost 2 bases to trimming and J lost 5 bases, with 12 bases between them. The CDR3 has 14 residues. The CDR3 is CASSLSGPRETQYF. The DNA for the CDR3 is TGTGCCAGCAGCTTATCCGGGCCTCGGGAGACCCAGTACTTC.

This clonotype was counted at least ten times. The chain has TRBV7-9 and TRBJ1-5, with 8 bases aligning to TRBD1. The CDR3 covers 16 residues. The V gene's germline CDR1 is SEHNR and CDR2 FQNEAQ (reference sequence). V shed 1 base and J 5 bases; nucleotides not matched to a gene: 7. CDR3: CASSLVQGVTYQPQHF. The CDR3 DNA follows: TGTGCCAGCAGCTTAGTACAGGGGGTTACTTATCAGCCCCAGCATTTT.

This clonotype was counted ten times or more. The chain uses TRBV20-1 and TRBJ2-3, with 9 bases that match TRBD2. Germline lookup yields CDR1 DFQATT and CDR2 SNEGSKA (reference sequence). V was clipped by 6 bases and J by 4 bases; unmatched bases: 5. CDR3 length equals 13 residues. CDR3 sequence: CSAAGGHSDTQYF. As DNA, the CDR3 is TGCAGTGCCGCGGGGGGGCACTCAGATACGCAGTATTTT.

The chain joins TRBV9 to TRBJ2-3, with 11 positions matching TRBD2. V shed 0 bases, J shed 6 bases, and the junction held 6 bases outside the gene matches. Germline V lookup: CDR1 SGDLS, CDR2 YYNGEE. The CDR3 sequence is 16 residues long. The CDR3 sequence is CASSVGVAGGRDTQYF. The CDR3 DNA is TGTGCCAGCAGCGTAGGAGTAGCGGGGGGGCGGGATACGCAGTATTTT.

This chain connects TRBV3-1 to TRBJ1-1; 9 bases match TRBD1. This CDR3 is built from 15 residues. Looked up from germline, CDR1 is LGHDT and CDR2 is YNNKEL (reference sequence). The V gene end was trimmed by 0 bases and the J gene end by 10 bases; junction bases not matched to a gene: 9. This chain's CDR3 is CASSQDSGQGSGAFF. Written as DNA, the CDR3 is TGTGCCAGCAGCCAAGATTCGGGACAGGGAAGCGGAGCTTTCTTT.

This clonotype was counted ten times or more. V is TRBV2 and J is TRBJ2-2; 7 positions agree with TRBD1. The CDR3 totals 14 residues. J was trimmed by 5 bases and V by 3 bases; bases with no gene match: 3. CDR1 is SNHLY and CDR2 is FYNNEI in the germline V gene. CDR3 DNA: TGTGCCAGCAGTGATACAGGGGTGACCGGGGAGCTGTTTTTT. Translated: CASSDTGVTGELFF.

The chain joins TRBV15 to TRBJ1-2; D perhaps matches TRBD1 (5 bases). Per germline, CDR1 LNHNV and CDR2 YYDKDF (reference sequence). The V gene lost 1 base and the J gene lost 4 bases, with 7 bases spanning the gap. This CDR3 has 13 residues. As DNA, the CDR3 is TGTGCCACCAGCAGAGGCCAGGGCTATGGCTACACCTTC. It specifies CATSRGQGYGYTF.

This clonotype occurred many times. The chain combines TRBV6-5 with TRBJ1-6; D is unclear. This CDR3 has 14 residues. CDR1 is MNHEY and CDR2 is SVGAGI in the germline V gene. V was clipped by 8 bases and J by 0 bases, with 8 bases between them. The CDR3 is CASAAGSYNSPLHF. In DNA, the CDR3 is TGTGCCAGCGCCGCCGGCTCCTATAATTCACCCCTCCACTTT.

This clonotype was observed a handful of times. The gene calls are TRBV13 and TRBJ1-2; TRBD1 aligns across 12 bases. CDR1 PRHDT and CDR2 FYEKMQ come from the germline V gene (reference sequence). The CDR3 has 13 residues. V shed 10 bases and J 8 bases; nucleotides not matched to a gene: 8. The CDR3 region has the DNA TGTGCCACCGCATCCGGGACAGGGGGCGGCTACACCTTC. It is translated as CATASGTGGGYTF.

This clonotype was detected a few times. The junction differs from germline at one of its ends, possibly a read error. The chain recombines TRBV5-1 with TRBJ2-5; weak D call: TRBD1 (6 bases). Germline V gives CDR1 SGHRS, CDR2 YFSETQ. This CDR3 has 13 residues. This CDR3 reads CASSQGLGETQYF. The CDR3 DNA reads TGTGCCAGCAGTCAGGGGTTGGGCGAGACCCAGTACTTC.